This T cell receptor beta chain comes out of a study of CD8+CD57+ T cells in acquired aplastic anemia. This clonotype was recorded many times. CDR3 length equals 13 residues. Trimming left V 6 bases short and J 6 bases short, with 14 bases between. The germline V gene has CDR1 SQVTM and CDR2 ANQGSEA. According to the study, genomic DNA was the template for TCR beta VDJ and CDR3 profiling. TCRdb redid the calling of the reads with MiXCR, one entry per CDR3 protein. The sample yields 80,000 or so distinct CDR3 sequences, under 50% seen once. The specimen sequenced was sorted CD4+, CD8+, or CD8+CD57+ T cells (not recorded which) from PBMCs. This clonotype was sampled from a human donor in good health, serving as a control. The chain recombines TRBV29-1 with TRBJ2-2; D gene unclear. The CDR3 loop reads CSVVDSPPGELFF. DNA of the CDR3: TGCAGCGTCGTAGACTCCCCCCCCGGGGAGCTGTTTTTT.